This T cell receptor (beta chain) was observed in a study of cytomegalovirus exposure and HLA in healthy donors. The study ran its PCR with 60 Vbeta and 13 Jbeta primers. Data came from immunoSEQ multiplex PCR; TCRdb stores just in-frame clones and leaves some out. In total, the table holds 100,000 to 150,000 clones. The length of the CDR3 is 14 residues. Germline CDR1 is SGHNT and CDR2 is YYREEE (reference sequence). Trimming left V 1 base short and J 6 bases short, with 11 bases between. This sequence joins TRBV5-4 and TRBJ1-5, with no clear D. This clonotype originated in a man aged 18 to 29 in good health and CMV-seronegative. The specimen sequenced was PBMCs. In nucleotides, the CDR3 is TGTGCCAGCAGCTTGCCGGGGAGGTTTCAGCCCCAGCATTTT. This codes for CASSLPGRFQPQHF.